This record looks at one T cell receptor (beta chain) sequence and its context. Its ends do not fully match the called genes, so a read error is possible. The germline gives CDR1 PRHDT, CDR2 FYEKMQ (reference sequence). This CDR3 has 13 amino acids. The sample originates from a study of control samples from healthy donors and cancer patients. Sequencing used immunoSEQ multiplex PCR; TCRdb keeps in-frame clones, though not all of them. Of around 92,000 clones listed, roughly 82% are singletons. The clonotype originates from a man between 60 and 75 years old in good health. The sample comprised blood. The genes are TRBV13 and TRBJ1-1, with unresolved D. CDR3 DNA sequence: TGTACCAGCAGCTTCGGACCGACCCGTGAAGCTTTCTTT. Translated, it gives CTSSFGPTREAFF.